These 18 T cell receptor beta chains were sequenced from one sample in a study of Graves' ophthalmopathy and Graves' hyperthyroidism (dated by TCRdb to 2017 to 2018). Reads for this sample came from an Illumina HiSeq 2000. TCR beta CDR3 regions were amplified from RNA transcripts for repertoire sequencing. HTBI primers and the Qiagen OneStep RT-PCR kit were used in a first-round RT-PCR, which was followed by a second-round multiplex PCR, size selection and purification. The public reads were quality trimmed at Q25 with fastp and then assembled into clones with MiXCR by TCRdb, keeping productive beta chains. Merged by CDR3 protein, the rows form single entries marked with the most common genes and DNA. Within this sample are hundreds of thousands of distinct CDR3 sequences, with around 40% of them counted one time only. In total, the top ten clones hold 40% to 45% of the sample. Sequenced input: peripheral blood. Receptors were obtained from an adult man with Graves' ophthalmopathy.

The V and J genes are TRBV9 and TRBJ1-6; tentatively, D is TRBD1 (6 bases). The germline V gene encodes CDR1 SGDLS and CDR2 YYNGEE. The CDR3 runs to 14 residues. The V and J ends lost 4 bases and 7 bases respectively, with 12 bases between them. This chain's CDR3 is CASSSRQENSPLHF. DNA for the CDR3: TGTGCCAGCAGCTCCCGACAGGAAAATTCACCCCTCCACTTT.

V and J are TRBV14 and TRBJ2-7, with D perhaps matching TRBD1 or TRBD2 (6 bases each). The CDR3 sequence is 15 residues long. Germline lookup yields CDR1 SGHDN and CDR2 FVKESK. Trimming stripped 3 bases from V and 3 bases from J, with 15 bases between. The DNA of the CDR3 is TGTGCCAGCAGCCAGCTTCGGGGGCGTTACTACGAGCAGTACTTC. It specifies CASSQLRGRYYEQYF.

The rearrangement links TRBV24-1 to TRBJ1-5; D may be TRBD1 (5 bases). CDR3 length equals 14 residues. Germline V gene data show CDR1 as KGHDR and CDR2 as SFDVKD. V was trimmed by 3 bases and J by 14 bases, leaving 19 bases between them. CDR3 DNA: TGTGCCACCAGTGATCGACGGGGGAAAGGCGACGAGCATTTT. Protein sequence: CATSDRRGKGDEHF.

This clonotype showed up just a few times. The junction departs from germline at one end; a sequencing error may be responsible. The chain couples TRBV7-9 to TRBJ2-7, with 10 bases matching TRBD1. This CDR3 is built from 17 residues. Germline lookup yields CDR1 SEHNR and CDR2 FQNEAQ (reference sequence). The CDR3 nucleotides read TGCGCCAGCAGCTTGGCCGGGACAGGGGTGTCTCCCTACGAGCAGTACTTC. Its translation: CASSLAGTGVSPYEQYF.

Worth noting for this clonotype: Being one base from a much bigger clone, this may be a read error. This chain uses TRBV11-1 with TRBJ1-2; no definite D call. The germline V gene encodes CDR1 SGHAT and CDR2 FQDESV (reference sequence). This CDR3 comprises 13 residues. CDR3 coding DNA: TGTGCCACCAGCTTACCTCAGTCTTGGGGCTACACCTTC. It codes for CATSLPQSWGYTF.

The chain combines TRBV7-9 with TRBJ2-6, with D unclear. Germline V gene sequence: CDR1 SEHNR, CDR2 FQNEAQ (reference sequence). The CDR3 runs 16 residues. Trimming shortened V by 8 bases and J by 0 bases, and 14 bases separated the two germline ends. Here the CDR3 DNA reads TGTGCCAGCTCACCAAACGGACCCTCTGGGGCCAACGTCCTGACTTTC. Translating gives CASSPNGPSGANVLTF.

This clonotype was counted a few times. This chain links TRBV11-2 with TRBJ1-1, with D unresolved. Trimming shortened V by 2 bases and J by 6 bases, and 16 bases separated the two germline ends. The germline CDR1 and CDR2 sequences are SGHAT and FQNNGV. This CDR3 spans 15 amino acids. CDR3 nucleotides: TGTGCCAGCAGCTTACACACAGCCATGGGTGCTGAAGCTTTCTTT. This codes for CASSLHTAMGAEAFF.

This clonotype was counted only a few times. A junction end diverges from the germline sequence, so it may reflect a read error. The chain uses TRBV11-2 and TRBJ1-5; 9 nucleotides agree with TRBD1. The CDR3 totals 19 residues. Germline CDR1 is SGHAT and CDR2 is FQNNGV. CDR3: CASSQDRDRVSGRNQPQHF. CDR3 DNA sequence: TGCGCCAGCAGCCAGGACCGGGACAGGGTTTCTGGGCGCAATCAGCCCCAGCATTTT.

This clonotype has just a few counts. The chain employs TRBV4-1 and TRBJ1-4; D remains unclear. From germline, CDR1 is MGHRA and CDR2 YSYEKL. Between the trimmed V and J ends, which lost 2 bases and 7 bases, there was a span of 8 bases. This CDR3 has 13 residues. Here the CDR3 reads CASSQRFSEKLFF. The CDR3 DNA reads TGCGCCAGCAGCCAACGATTTTCTGAAAAACTGTTTTTT.

There are a few counts of this clonotype. The chain joins TRBV9 to TRBJ2-7; TRBD2 agrees at 16 bases. The CDR3 length is 16 residues. Unmatched junction bases numbered 6, after V lost 4 bases and J lost 5 bases. The V gene's germline CDR1 is SGDLS and CDR2 YYNGEE. The chain's CDR3 is CASSHGTSGGAHEQYF. CDR3 sequence (DNA): TGTGCCAGCAGCCACGGGACTAGCGGGGGGGCCCACGAGCAGTACTTC.

CDR3 protein: CASTRQGRGNQPQYF. CDR3 in DNA: TGTGCCAGCACCAGACAGGGTAGGGGCAATCAGCCCCAGTACTTC. J is TRBJ2-5 and V is TRBV2; 7 bases map to TRBD1. V shed 7 bases and J 9 bases; nucleotides not matched to a gene: 17. CDR1 SNHLY and CDR2 FYNNEI come from the germline V gene. CDR3 length: 15 amino acids.

This clonotype was picked up many times. This chain connects TRBV2 to TRBJ2-7; 13 bases agree with TRBD2. This CDR3 is built from 14 residues. Unmatched junction bases numbered 1, after V lost 6 bases and J lost 2 bases. CDR1 SNHLY and CDR2 FYNNEI come from the germline V gene. The CDR3 DNA sequence: TGTGCCAGCAGAGGGACTAGCGGGGCCTACGAGCAGTACTTC. It translates to CASRGTSGAYEQYF.

This clonotype was detected only once. V is TRBV10-3 and J is TRBJ2-7, with D perhaps assigned TRBD1 or TRBD2 (5 bases each). The CDR3 is 14 amino acids. Trimming stripped 10 bases from V and 0 bases from J, with 16 bases between. Germline CDR1 ENHRY, CDR2 SYGVKD. CDR3 amino acids: CATTGTTSSYEQYF. The CDR3, as DNA: TGTGCCACCACCGGGACCACGAGCTCCTACGAGCAGTACTTC.

This chain connects TRBV6-6 to TRBJ1-3; D gene uncertain. The CDR3 is made up of 15 amino acids. Germline V gene data show CDR1 as MNHNY and CDR2 as SVGAGI (reference sequence). Trimming cost V 0 bases and J 0 bases, with 6 bases left between them. The CDR3 region is CASSYSALSGNTIYF. CDR3 sequence (DNA): TGTGCCAGCAGTTACTCGGCCCTCTCTGGAAACACCATATATTTT.

This clonotype was observed a handful of times. V gene TRBV6-1 combines with J gene TRBJ1-1; D is possibly TRBD1 (5 bases). Trimming stripped 2 bases from V and 0 bases from J, with 10 bases between. The CDR3 runs to 15 residues. Germline CDR1 and CDR2: MNHNS and SASEGT. The CDR3 DNA sequence: TGTGCCAGCAGTGAATTGGGGCAGATGAACACTGAAGCTTTCTTT. Its translation is CASSELGQMNTEAFF.

This clonotype appeared many times. Here the CDR3 reads CASSFSTVSYEQYF. The CDR3 nucleotides read TGTGCCAGCAGCTTTTCGACAGTTTCCTACGAGCAGTACTTC. The chain joins TRBV11-2 to TRBJ2-7, with TRBD1 as a possible D gene (5 bases). Germline V gives CDR1 SGHAT, CDR2 FQNNGV. The CDR3 spans 14 residues. Trimming shortened V by 3 bases and J by 1 base, and 10 bases separated the two germline ends.

This clonotype was seen repeatedly, ten times or more. This chain uses TRBV29-1 with TRBJ2-7; D may correspond to TRBD1 or TRBD2 (6 bases each). V lost 6 bases to trimming and J lost 5 bases, with 14 bases between them. Germline CDR1 and CDR2: SQVTM and ANQGSEA. The length of the CDR3 is 12 residues. CDR3 residues: CSVATGRHEQYF. The DNA for the CDR3 is TGCAGCGTCGCTACAGGGAGGCACGAGCAGTACTTC.

The chain uses TRBV10-3 and TRBJ2-5; D might be TRBD2 (5 bases). Trimming stripped 4 bases from V and 1 base from J, with 10 bases between. Germline CDR1 and CDR2: ENHRY and SYGVKD. The CDR3 is 14 residues long. The CDR3: CAISATAAQETQYF. Here the CDR3 DNA reads TGTGCCATCAGTGCTACAGCGGCCCAAGAGACCCAGTACTTC.